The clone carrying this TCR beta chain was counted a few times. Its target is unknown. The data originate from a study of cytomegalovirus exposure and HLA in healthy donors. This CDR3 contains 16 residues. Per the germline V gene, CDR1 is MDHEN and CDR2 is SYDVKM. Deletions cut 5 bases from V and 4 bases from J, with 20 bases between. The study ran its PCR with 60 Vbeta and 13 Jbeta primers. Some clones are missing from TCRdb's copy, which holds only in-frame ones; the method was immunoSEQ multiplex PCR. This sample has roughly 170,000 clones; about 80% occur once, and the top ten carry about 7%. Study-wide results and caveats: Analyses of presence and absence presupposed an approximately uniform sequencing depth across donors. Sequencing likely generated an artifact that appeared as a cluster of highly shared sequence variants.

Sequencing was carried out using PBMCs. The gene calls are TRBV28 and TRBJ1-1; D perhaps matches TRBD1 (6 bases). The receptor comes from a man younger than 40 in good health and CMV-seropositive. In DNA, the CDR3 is TGTGCCAGCAGTCTTCGGCGGGGGGCGAAGGGCACTGAAGCTTTCTTT. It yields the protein CASSLRRGAKGTEAFF.